This T cell receptor beta chain emerged from a study of cytomegalovirus exposure and HLA in healthy donors. Trimming took 4 bases from V and 7 from J; bases not matched to a gene: 7. Germline assignment: CDR1 MNHEY and CDR2 SMNVEV (reference sequence). This CDR3 is 15 amino acids long. The PCR made use of 60 Vbeta and 13 Jbeta primers. Here immunoSEQ multiplex PCR was the method, and the copy in TCRdb shows in-frame clones only, minus some. The sample lists around 140,000 clones; approximately 82% were seen once. The source of this sequence is a man younger than 45 in good health and CMV-seropositive. The chain is built from TRBV27 and TRBJ2-1, with TRBD2 matching 10 bases. Sequences were obtained from PBMCs. CDR3 sequence: CASSSLAGVPNEQFF. The CDR3 region has the DNA TGTGCCAGCAGTTCTCTAGCGGGAGTTCCAAATGAGCAGTTCTTC.